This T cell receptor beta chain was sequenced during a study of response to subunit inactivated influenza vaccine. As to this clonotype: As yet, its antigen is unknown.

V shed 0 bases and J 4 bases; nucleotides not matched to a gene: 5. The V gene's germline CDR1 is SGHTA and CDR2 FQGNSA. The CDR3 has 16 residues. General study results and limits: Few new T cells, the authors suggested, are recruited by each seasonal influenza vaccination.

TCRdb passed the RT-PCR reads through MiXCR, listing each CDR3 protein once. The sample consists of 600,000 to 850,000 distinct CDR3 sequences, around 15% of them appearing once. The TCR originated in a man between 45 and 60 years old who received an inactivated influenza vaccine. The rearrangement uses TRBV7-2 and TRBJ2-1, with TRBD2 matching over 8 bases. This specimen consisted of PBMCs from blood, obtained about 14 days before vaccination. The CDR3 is CASSLAGSGMYNEQFF. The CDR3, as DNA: TGTGCCAGCAGCTTAGCGGGTAGCGGGATGTACAATGAGCAGTTCTTC.